Each of the 6 T cell receptor beta chains below was sequenced from the same sample in a study of identifying expanded T cells in peripheral blood. Some clones are missing from TCRdb's copy, which holds only in-frame ones; the method was immunoSEQ multiplex PCR. The sample carries about 130,000 clones, 65% to 90% recorded once. Sequenced material: blood. The receptors were gathered from a person aged 18-70 years in good health.

The chain carries TRBV25-1 and TRBJ2-3, with a weak D call TRBD2 (6 bases). The V and J ends lost 5 bases and 1 base respectively, with 10 bases between them. There are 14 residues in the CDR3. Germline CDR1 MGHDK, CDR2 SYGVNS. The CDR3 region is CASSWGEGTDTQYF. The CDR3 DNA follows: TGTGCCAGCAGTTGGGGGGAGGGCACAGATACGCAGTATTTT. Combining the CDR3 with reference TRBV25-1 and TRBJ2-3 gives the whole variable domain EADIYQTPRYLVIGTGKKITLECSQTMGHDKMYWYQQDPGMELHLIHYSYGVNSTEKGDLSSESTVSRIRTEHFPLTLESARPSHTSQYLCASSWGEGTDTQYFGPGTRLTVL.

The chain combines TRBV28 with TRBJ2-5; weak D call: TRBD2 (6 bases). The ends were cut back, 11 bases at V and 4 bases at J, with 14 bases in the middle. CDR3 size: 12 residues. Per germline, CDR1 MDHEN and CDR2 SYDVKM. CDR3 DNA sequence: TGTGCCTCGGGGGTCATGAGAGAGACCCAGTACTTC. It translates to CASGVMRETQYF.

This chain uses TRBV6-1 with TRBJ1-5; D ambiguous. The V gene's germline CDR1 is MNHNS and CDR2 SASEGT. The CDR3 spans 14 residues. The V and J ends lost 0 bases and 5 bases respectively, with 8 bases between them. The CDR3 spells CASSEARPHQPQHF. Here the CDR3 DNA reads TGTGCCAGCAGTGAAGCCAGGCCCCATCAGCCCCAGCATTTT.

This clone has just one count. Here the CDR3 reads CASSQEVLGLAGYEQYF. CDR3 in DNA: TGTGCCAGCAGCCAAGAGGTCTTAGGACTAGCGGGTTACGAGCAGTACTTC. The V call is TRBV4-2, the J call TRBJ2-7; TRBD2 agrees at 11 bases. The CDR3 is 17 residues long. The germline gives CDR1 LGHNA, CDR2 YNFKEQ. With V trimmed by 0 bases and J by 4 bases, 8 bases remained unmatched.

The chain recombines TRBV19 with TRBJ1-5, with D unclear. The CDR3 length is 14 residues. CDR1 and CDR2 from the germline V gene are LNHDA and SQIVND (reference sequence). The V gene lost 0 bases and the J gene lost 3 bases, with 6 bases spanning the gap. The chain's CDR3 is CASSIEGNNQPQHF. The CDR3 DNA sequence: TGTGCCAGTAGTATAGAAGGTAACAATCAGCCCCAGCATTTT.

There are many counts of this clone. This chain links TRBV7-2 with TRBJ1-1, with unresolved D. The V gene lost 5 bases and the J gene lost 2 bases, with 9 bases spanning the gap. Per the germline V gene, CDR1 is SGHTA and CDR2 is FQGNSA. This CDR3 is built from 13 residues. The CDR3 DNA is TGTGCCAGCAGCCTAATGCGCAACACTGAAGCTTTCTTT. Protein product: CASSLMRNTEAFF. Based on the CDR3 plus reference TRBV7-2 and TRBJ1-1, the full variable domain is GAGVSQSPSNKVTEKGKDVELRCDPISGHTALYWYRQSLGQGLEFLIYFQGNSAPDKSGLPSDRFSAERTGGSVSTLTIQRTQQEDSAVYLCASSLMRNTEAFFGQGTRLTVV.